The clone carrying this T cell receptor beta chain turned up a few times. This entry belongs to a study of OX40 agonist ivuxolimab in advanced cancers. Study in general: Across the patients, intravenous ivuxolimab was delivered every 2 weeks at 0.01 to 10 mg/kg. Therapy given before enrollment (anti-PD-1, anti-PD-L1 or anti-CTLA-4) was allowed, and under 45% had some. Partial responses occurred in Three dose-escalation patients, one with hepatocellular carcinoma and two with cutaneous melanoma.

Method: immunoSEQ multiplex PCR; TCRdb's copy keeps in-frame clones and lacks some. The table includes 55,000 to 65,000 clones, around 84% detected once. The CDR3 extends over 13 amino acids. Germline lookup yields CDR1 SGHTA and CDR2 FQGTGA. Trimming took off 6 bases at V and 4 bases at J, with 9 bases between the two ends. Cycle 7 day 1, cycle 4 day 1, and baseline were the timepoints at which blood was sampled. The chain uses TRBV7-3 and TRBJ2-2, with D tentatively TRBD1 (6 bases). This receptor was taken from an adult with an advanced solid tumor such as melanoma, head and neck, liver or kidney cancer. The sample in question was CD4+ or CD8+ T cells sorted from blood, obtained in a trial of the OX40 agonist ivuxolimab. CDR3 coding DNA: TGTGCCAGCAGTTCACAGGGCACCGGGGAGCTGTTTTTT. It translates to CASSSQGTGELFF. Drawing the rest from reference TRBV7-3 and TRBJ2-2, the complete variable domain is GAGVSQTPSNKVTEKGKYVELRCDPISGHTALYWYRQSLGQGPEFLIYFQGTGAADDSGLPNDRFFAVRPEGSVSTLKIQRTERGDSAVYLCASSSQGTGELFFGEGSRLTVL.